One and the same sample provided the 23 T cell receptor beta chains below, sequenced in a study of regulatory T cells in long-lasting Graves disease (dated by TCRdb to 2020 to 2022). Library prep was done by multiplex PCR. For sequencing, an Illumina HiSeq 4000 was employed. iRepertoire HTBI primers and Arm-PCR amplification of CDR3 regions were used to construct TCR beta libraries. TCRdb redid the processing of the public reads, applying fastp at Q25 and MiXCR, and retained in-frame beta chains. Rows are combined by CDR3 protein, so each entry shows the most common genes and DNA. The sample yields fewer than 550,000 distinct CDR3 sequences; 15% to 20% were counted once. 20% to 30% of the sample belongs to the ten largest clones. Taken with the paper, the label for time point translates to: newly diagnosed GD, antithyroid drugs for less than 3 months. For both TCR sequencing and RNA sequencing, RNA was extracted from PBMCs in TRIzol.

The same specimen was also included in a second study, on T cells in Graves' hyperthyroidism and ophthalmopathy.

The sequencing here drew on peripheral blood mononuclear cells (PBMCs), taken at new diagnosis, from a patient treated with antithyroid drugs. The receptor source for this set is a woman aged 35-60 years with Graves disease. Donor details come from another sample of the same person, matched by shared clones.

This clonotype was observed many times. CDR3 in amino acids: CASRGTPMNTEAFF. DNA for the CDR3: TGTGCCAGCAGGGGGACACCGATGAACACTGAAGCTTTCTTT. This rearrangement joins TRBV12-3 or TRBV12-4 to TRBJ1-1, with D maybe TRBD1 (6 bases). V dropped 6 bases and J dropped 0 bases, with 11 bases sitting between them. The CDR3 covers 14 residues.

This chain connects TRBV7-3 to TRBJ2-3; 9 positions match TRBD2. This CDR3 is built from 15 residues. The junction had 2 bases not matched to a gene; V was cut back by 2 bases and J by 2 bases. The germline CDR1 and CDR2 sequences are SGHTA and FQGTGA. The CDR3: CASSLLAGDTDTQYF. For the CDR3, the DNA is TGTGCCAGCAGCTTATTAGCGGGGGACACAGATACGCAGTATTTT.

The sample holds a few counts of this clonotype. The V gene is TRBV30, the J gene TRBJ1-6; the match to TRBD1 covers 9 bases. The V gene end was trimmed by 3 bases and the J gene end by 7 bases; junction bases not matched to a gene: 7. The CDR3 has 15 residues. Germline V CDR1 and CDR2: GTSNPN, SVGIG (reference sequence). CDR3 sequence: CAWSRDRVLNSPLHF. The CDR3 DNA reads TGTGCCTGGAGCCGGGACAGGGTCCTAAATTCACCCCTCCACTTT.

The V call is TRBV5-6, the J call TRBJ1-2; D remains unclear. This CDR3 is 13 amino acids long. Trimming pared 3 bases from V and 6 bases from J, leaving 12 bases between. CDR1 and CDR2 from the germline V gene are SGHDT and YYEEEE. The CDR3 here is CASSSTAIHGYTF. CDR3 nucleotide sequence: TGTGCCAGCAGCTCTACAGCCATCCATGGCTACACCTTC.

This sequence joins TRBV19 and TRBJ2-7, with TRBD1 matching over 8 bases. The trim removed 6 bases at V and 0 bases at J, leaving 7 bases unmatched. The CDR3 runs 15 residues. The germline gives CDR1 LNHDA, CDR2 SQIVND (reference sequence). The CDR3 DNA follows: TGTGCCAGTAGATTTGGACAGGGTAACTCCTACGAGCAGTACTTC. Its protein product is CASRFGQGNSYEQYF.

The rearrangement links TRBV6-5 to TRBJ2-3; D is possibly TRBD1 or TRBD2 (6 bases each). Germline lookup yields CDR1 MNHEY and CDR2 SVGAGI. This CDR3 spans 13 amino acids. V was trimmed by 0 bases and J by 9 bases, leaving 10 bases between them. The CDR3 DNA reads as TGTGCCAGCAGTTACTCGGGGGGCCTGACGCAGTATTTT. Translated: CASSYSGGLTQYF.

The genes are TRBV30 and TRBJ2-3; D unresolved. Trimming pared 0 bases from V and 3 bases from J, leaving 13 bases between. CDR1 GTSNPN and CDR2 SVGIG come from the germline V gene (reference sequence). This CDR3 is built from 15 residues. Here the CDR3 reads CAWSVHSSGTDTQYF. The CDR3 nucleotides are TGTGCCTGGAGTGTACACAGTTCCGGGACAGATACGCAGTATTTT.

This clonotype was found many times. The V call is TRBV15, the J call TRBJ1-1; no firm D call. Deletions cut 0 bases from V and 3 bases from J, with 5 bases between. CDR1 and CDR2 (germline): LNHNV, YYDKDF (reference sequence). The CDR3 is 13 amino acids. CDR3: CATSRDPDTEAFF. The CDR3 DNA is TGTGCCACCAGCAGAGATCCGGACACTGAAGCTTTCTTT.

The chain combines TRBV7-8 with TRBJ2-4, with D unresolved. The CDR3 contains 13 residues. Germline CDR1 and CDR2: SGHVS and FQNEAQ. Trimming took 4 bases from V and 7 from J, leaving 11 bases between them. The CDR3 protein is CASSSGYDNIQYF. CDR3 in DNA: TGTGCCAGCAGCTCGGGTTATGATAACATTCAGTACTTC. Using reference TRBV7-8 and TRBJ2-4 for the parts outside the CDR3, the full variable domain is GAGVSQSPRYKVAKRGQDVALRCDPISGHVSLFWYQQALGQGPEFLTYFQNEAQLDKSGLPSDRFFAERPEGSVSTLKIQRTQQEDSAVYLCASSSGYDNIQYFGAGTRLSVL.

This clonotype was observed at least ten times. CDR3 sequence (DNA): TGTGCCACGTCGGACAGGGTGACTTATGAAGCTTTCTTT. Residues: CATSDRVTYEAFF. This sequence joins TRBV6-1 and TRBJ1-1; 8 nucleotides agree with TRBD1. The germline V gene has CDR1 MNHNS and CDR2 SASEGT. The CDR3 is made up of 13 amino acids. The V gene end was trimmed by 10 bases and the J gene end by 7 bases; junction bases not matched to a gene: 11.

This clonotype was found many times. This sequence joins TRBV20-1 and TRBJ1-4, with a tentative D call TRBD1 (5 bases). Per germline, CDR1 DFQATT and CDR2 SNEGSKA (reference sequence). The CDR3 has 15 residues. Trimming took off 0 bases at V and 7 bases at J, with 15 bases between the two ends. DNA for the CDR3: TGCAGTGCTAGAGATTTGGTTGGGGGGGGTGAAAAACTGTTTTTT. Protein sequence: CSARDLVGGGEKLFF.

There are many counts of this clonotype. The CDR3 protein is CASSTVPGQGSPLHF. CDR3 sequence (DNA): TGTGCCAGCAGTACCGTCCCGGGACAGGGGTCACCCCTCCACTTT. The chain is built from TRBV2 and TRBJ1-6; 10 bases are shared with TRBD1. Germline V gene data show CDR1 as SNHLY and CDR2 as FYNNEI. Germline trimming cut 5 bases from V and 10 bases from J; bases unmatched to any gene: 8. The CDR3 sequence is 15 residues long.

Points on this clonotype: The germline gene is not matched at one end of the junction; a read error may be the cause. This chain joins TRBV7-7 and TRBJ2-3, with a tentative D call TRBD1 (6 bases). CDR3 length equals 14 residues. Germline values: CDR1 SSHAT, CDR2 FNYEAQ (reference sequence). CDR3 bases: TGTGCTAGCAGCCCCCAGCCAGGGGTAGATACGCAGTATTTT. It translates to CASSPQPGVDTQYF.

The chain links TRBV20-1 to TRBJ2-5, with 10 bases aligning to TRBD2. After removal of 2 bases from V and 2 bases from J, the junction contained 5 bases not matched to a gene. CDR1 is DFQATT and CDR2 is SNEGSKA in the germline V gene (reference sequence). This CDR3 is 15 amino acids long. This chain's CDR3 is CSARNSGGRQETQYF. CDR3 bases: TGCAGTGCTAGAAATAGCGGGGGGCGACAAGAGACCCAGTACTTC.

The table lists this clonotype with a few counts. J is TRBJ2-7 and V is TRBV5-4, with D possibly TRBD1 on 5 matching bases. The V and J ends lost 6 bases and 0 bases respectively, with 10 bases between them. CDR3 length equals 13 residues. Germline-derived CDR1 and CDR2 are SGHNT and YYREEE (reference sequence). In nucleotides, the CDR3 is TGTGCCAGCACCCCACAGGACTCCTACGAGCAGTACTTC. As protein: CASTPQDSYEQYF. The full variable domain, completed using reference TRBV5-4 and TRBJ2-7, is ETGVTQSPTHLIKTRGQQVTLRCSSQSGHNTVSWYQQALGQGPQFIFQYYREEENGRGNFPPRFSGLQFPNYSSELNVNALELDDSALYLCASTPQDSYEQYFGPGTRLTVT.

The rearrangement joins TRBV6-5 to TRBJ2-2; TRBD2 might be the D (6 bases). Trimming removed 4 bases from V and 4 bases from J, with 13 bases in between. The V gene's germline CDR1 is MNHEY and CDR2 SVGAGI. The CDR3 spans 15 residues. CDR3 sequence: CASSSTLGGTGELFF. The CDR3 DNA is TGTGCCAGCAGTTCCACCCTCGGGGGCACCGGGGAGCTGTTTTTT.

This clonotype was detected ten times or more. This CDR3 reads CASSPVDRDVDYTF. The DNA of the CDR3 is TGTGCCAGCTCACCAGTGGACAGGGATGTGGACTACACCTTC. J is TRBJ1-2 and V is TRBV18; 8 bases are a match to TRBD1. CDR1 KGHSH and CDR2 LQKENI come from the germline V gene. The ends lost 2 bases at V and 10 bases at J; junction bases unmatched: 9. The CDR3 consists of 14 residues.

This chain links TRBV2 with TRBJ2-2; the D is unclear. From germline, CDR1 is SNHLY and CDR2 FYNNEI. V was clipped by 5 bases and J by 6 bases, with 7 bases between them. CDR3 size: 12 residues. This chain's CDR3 is CASSSMSGELFF. CDR3 DNA: TGTGCCAGCAGTTCTATGTCCGGGGAGCTGTTTTTT.

Here the CDR3 reads CASTVGSGILDTGELFF. CDR3 nucleotide sequence: TGTGCCAGCACCGTGGGGAGTGGGATTCTGGACACCGGGGAGCTGTTTTTT. This rearrangement joins TRBV12-3 or TRBV12-4 to TRBJ2-2; weak D call: TRBD2 (5 bases). V lost 7 bases and J lost 3, with 21 bases in between. CDR3 length equals 17 residues.

This chain links TRBV12-5 with TRBJ1-1; no clear D. CDR1 is LGHNT, CDR2 FRNRAP, per germline. The CDR3 loop spans 14 amino acids. Trimming cost V 6 bases and J 1 base, with 12 bases left between them. CDR3 protein: CASGDDVANTEAFF. The CDR3 DNA reads as TGTGCTAGTGGGGACGACGTGGCGAACACTGAAGCTTTCTTT.

The table lists this clonotype with many counts. The chain couples TRBV6-2 or TRBV6-3 to TRBJ2-5, with no clear D. The V and J ends lost 5 bases and 9 bases respectively, with 10 bases between them. Looked up from germline, CDR1 is MNHEY and CDR2 is SVGEGT. The CDR3 contains 11 residues. The CDR3 nucleotides are TGTGCCAGCAGTCATTCCACGGCCCAGTACTTC. It encodes CASSHSTAQYF.

This clonotype appeared a few times. The genes are TRBV3-1 and TRBJ1-2, with D uncertain. The germline V gene encodes CDR1 LGHDT and CDR2 YNNKEL (reference sequence). The CDR3 runs to 14 residues. V dropped 4 bases and J dropped 3 bases, with 12 bases sitting between them. The CDR3 nucleotides are TGTGCCAGCAGCCGATACGGGGATGACTATGGCTACACCTTC. Translating it yields CASSRYGDDYGYTF.

This clonotype has a count of ten or more. The chain has TRBV6-9 and TRBJ1-1; perhaps TRBD1 as D (6 bases). The CDR3 contains 13 residues. CDR1 and CDR2 from the germline V gene are MNHGY and SVAAGI. Trimming cost V 3 bases and J 4 bases, with 9 bases left between them. As DNA, the CDR3 is TGTGCCAGCAGTTACAGGGGCCCCACTGAAGCTTTCTTT. Amino acids: CASSYRGPTEAFF.